This TCR beta chain was sequenced for a study of cytomegalovirus exposure and HLA in healthy donors. Study overall: From about 180 million T cells, an earlier analysis saw 110 million or so unique TCR beta sequences. Broader study findings: Later on, an analysis tied around 17,000 TCR beta sequences to HLA alleles at 0.05 false discovery rate.

Among the donors, all were healthy bone marrow donors. PCR used 60 Vbeta primers and 13 Jbeta primers. Measured with immunoSEQ multiplex PCR; TCRdb has only the in-frame clones, and not every one. The sample has roughly 100,000 clones, 76% seen once. A word on this clone: As yet, its antigen is unknown.

Germline CDR1 LGHNA, CDR2 YSLEER. V was pared by 6 bases and J by 0 bases, with 6 bases between. The CDR3 contains 14 residues. Sequencing was carried out using PBMCs. The chain employs TRBV4-3 and TRBJ1-6; D is unresolved. The source of this sequence is a man between 40 and 49 years old in good health and CMV-seropositive. The DNA of the CDR3 is TGCGCCAGCAGGGCAGACTCCTATAATTCACCCCTCCACTTT. This encodes CASRADSYNSPLHF.